The entry below gives a single TCR beta chain sequence along with its context. This specimen belongs to a study of blood T cell repertoires in COVID-19. The ends lost 4 bases at V and 7 bases at J; junction bases unmatched: 8. CDR1 and CDR2 from the germline V gene are SNHLY and FYNNEI. This CDR3 comprises 14 residues. Clones were sequenced by immunoSEQ multiplex PCR, and TCRdb holds only the in-frame ones, with some missing. The sample yields about 430,000 clones, about 88% seen once. The sample taken for sequencing was PBMCs or T cells enriched from blood (not recorded which). The V and J genes are TRBV2 and TRBJ1-2; 8 bases are a match to TRBD1. The clonotype originates from a woman aged 18 to 35 who had been exposed to COVID-19. Here the CDR3 DNA reads TGTGCCAGCAGTGTTCATGTGACAGGGGTTGGCTACACCTTC. Amino acid sequence: CASSVHVTGVGYTF.